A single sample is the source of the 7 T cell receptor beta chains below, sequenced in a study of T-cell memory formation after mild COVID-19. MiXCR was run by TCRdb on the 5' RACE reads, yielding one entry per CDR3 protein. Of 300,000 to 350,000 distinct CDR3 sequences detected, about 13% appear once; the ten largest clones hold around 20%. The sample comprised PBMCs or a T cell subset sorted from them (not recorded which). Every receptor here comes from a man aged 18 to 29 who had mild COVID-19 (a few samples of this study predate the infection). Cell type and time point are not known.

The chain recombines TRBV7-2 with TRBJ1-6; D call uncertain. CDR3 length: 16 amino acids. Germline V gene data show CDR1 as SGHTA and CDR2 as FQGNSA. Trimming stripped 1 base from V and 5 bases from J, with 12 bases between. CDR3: CASSLGWLVNNSPLHF. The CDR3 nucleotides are TGTGCCAGCAGCTTAGGATGGTTGGTGAATAATTCACCCCTCCACTTT. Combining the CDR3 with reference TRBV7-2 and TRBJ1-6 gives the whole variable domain GAGVSQSPSNKVTEKGKDVELRCDPISGHTALYWYRQSLGQGLEFLIYFQGNSAPDKSGLPSDRFSAERTGGSVSTLTIQRTQQEDSAVYLCASSLGWLVNNSPLHFGNGTRLTVT.

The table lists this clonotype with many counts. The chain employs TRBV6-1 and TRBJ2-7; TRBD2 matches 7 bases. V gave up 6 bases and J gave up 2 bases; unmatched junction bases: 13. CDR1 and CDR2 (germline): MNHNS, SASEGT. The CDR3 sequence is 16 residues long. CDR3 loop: CASRGLSSGETYEQYF. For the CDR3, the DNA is TGTGCCAGCAGGGGTCTATCGAGCGGGGAGACCTACGAGCAGTACTTC.

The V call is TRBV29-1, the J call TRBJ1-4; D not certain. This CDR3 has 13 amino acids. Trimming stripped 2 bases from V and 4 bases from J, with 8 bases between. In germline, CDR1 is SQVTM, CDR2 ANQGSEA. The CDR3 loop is CSVELGFNEKLFF. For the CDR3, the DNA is TGCAGCGTTGAACTCGGATTTAATGAAAAACTGTTTTTT.

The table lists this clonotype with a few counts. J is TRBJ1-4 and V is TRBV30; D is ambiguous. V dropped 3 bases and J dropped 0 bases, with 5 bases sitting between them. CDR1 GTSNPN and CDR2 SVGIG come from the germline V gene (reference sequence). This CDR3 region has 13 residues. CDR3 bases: TGTGCCTGGAGGGGAGCAACTAATGAAAAACTGTTTTTT. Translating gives CAWRGATNEKLFF.

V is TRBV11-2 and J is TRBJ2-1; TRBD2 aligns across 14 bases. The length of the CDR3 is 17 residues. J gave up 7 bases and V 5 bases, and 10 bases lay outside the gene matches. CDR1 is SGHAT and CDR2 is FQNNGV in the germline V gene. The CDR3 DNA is TGTGCCAGCAGCCTGGGAGCTGGGACTAGCGGGGGTAATGAGCAGTTCTTC. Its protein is CASSLGAGTSGGNEQFF. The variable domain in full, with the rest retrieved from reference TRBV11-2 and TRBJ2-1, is EAGVAQSPRYKIIEKRQSVAFWCNPISGHATLYWYQQILGQGPKLLIQFQNNGVVDDSQLPKDRFSAERLKGVDSTLKIQPAKLEDSAVYLCASSLGAGTSGGNEQFFGPGTRLTVL.

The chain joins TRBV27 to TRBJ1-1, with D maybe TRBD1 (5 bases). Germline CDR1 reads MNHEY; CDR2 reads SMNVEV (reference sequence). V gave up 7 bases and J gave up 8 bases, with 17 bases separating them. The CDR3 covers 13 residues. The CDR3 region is CASTIRWGGEAFF. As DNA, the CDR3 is TGTGCCAGCACCATCCGATGGGGGGGAGAAGCTTTCTTT.

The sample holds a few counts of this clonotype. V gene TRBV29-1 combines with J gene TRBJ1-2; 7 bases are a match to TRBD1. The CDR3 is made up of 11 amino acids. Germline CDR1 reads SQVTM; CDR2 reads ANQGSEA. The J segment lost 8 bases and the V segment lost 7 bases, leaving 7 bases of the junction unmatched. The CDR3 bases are TGCAGCGCCCTGGGACAGCGGGGCTACACCTTC. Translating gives CSALGQRGYTF.